What follows are 2 T cell receptor beta chains derived from one specimen sequenced in a study of OX40 agonist ivuxolimab in advanced cancers. Libraries were prepared by immunoSEQ multiplex PCR; TCRdb keeps only in-frame clonotypes and omits some of them. Of 52,000 or so clones detected, 70% to 90% appear once; the ten largest clones hold approximately 1.5%. The source was CD4+ or CD8+ T cells sorted from blood, collected in a trial of the OX40 agonist ivuxolimab. Receptor source: an adult with an advanced solid tumor such as melanoma, head and neck, liver or kidney cancer.

V is TRBV25-1 and J is TRBJ1-1; unclear D gene. Per germline, CDR1 MGHDK and CDR2 SYGVNS. Trimming pared 3 bases from V and 1 base from J, leaving 6 bases between. This CDR3 comprises 13 residues. This chain's CDR3 is CASSEGGNTEAFF. The DNA for the CDR3 is TGTGCCAGCAGTGAGGGAGGGAACACTGAAGCTTTCTTT. Based on the CDR3 plus reference TRBV25-1 and TRBJ1-1, the full variable domain is EADIYQTPRYLVIGTGKKITLECSQTMGHDKMYWYQQDPGMELHLIHYSYGVNSTEKGDLSSESTVSRIRTEHFPLTLESARPSHTSQYLCASSEGGNTEAFFGQGTRLTVV.

The CDR3, as DNA: TGTGCCAGCAGCTTAAAGGTAAATCAGCCCCAGCATTTT. Amino acids: CASSLKVNQPQHF. The chain combines TRBV5-5 with TRBJ1-5; D uncertain. Trimming cost V 2 bases and J 4 bases, with 7 bases left between them. Germline V gene sequence: CDR1 SGHKS, CDR2 YYEKEE (reference sequence). The CDR3 is made up of 13 amino acids.